This T cell receptor beta chain was recorded in a study of T cell responses to AZD1222 COVID-19 vaccine. Study observations and caveats: Donor demographics were predominantly white British with a female majority; clonal diversity may be underestimated.

Germline V CDR1 and CDR2: SNHLY, FYNNEI. CDR3 length: 15 residues. Between the trimmed V and J ends, which lost 2 bases and 6 bases, there was a span of 14 bases. This clone has just one count. No antigen is known for it. Clones were sequenced by immunoSEQ multiplex PCR, and TCRdb holds only the in-frame ones, with some missing. The data hold 100,000 to 120,000 clones, with roughly 89% observed a single time. The rearrangement joins TRBV2 to TRBJ2-1; maybe TRBD2 (6 bases). The sequence was obtained from an adult who received the AZD1222 COVID-19 vaccine. The specimen comprised peripheral blood, sampled 28 days after the second AZD1222 dose. The CDR3 reads CASSEILEGGNEQFF. The CDR3 DNA is TGTGCCAGCAGTGAAATCTTGGAGGGTGGCAATGAGCAGTTCTTC.